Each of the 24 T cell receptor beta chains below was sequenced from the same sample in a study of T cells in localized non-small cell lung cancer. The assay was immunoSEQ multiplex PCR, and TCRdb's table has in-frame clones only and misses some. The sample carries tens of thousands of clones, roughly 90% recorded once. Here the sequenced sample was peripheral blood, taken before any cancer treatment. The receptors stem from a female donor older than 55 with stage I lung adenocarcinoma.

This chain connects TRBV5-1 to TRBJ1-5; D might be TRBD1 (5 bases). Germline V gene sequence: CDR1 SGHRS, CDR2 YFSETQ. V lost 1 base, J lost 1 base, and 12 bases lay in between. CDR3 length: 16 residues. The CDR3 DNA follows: TGCGCCAGCAGCTTGACAGGTGTGGGGAGCAATCAGCCCCAGCATTTT. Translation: CASSLTGVGSNQPQHF.

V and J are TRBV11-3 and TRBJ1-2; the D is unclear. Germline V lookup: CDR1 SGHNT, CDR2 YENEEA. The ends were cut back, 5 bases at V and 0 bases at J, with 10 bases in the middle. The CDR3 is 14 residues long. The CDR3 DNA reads TGTGCCAGCAGCCCGGACGGAGCTAACTATGGCTACACCTTC. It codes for CASSPDGANYGYTF.

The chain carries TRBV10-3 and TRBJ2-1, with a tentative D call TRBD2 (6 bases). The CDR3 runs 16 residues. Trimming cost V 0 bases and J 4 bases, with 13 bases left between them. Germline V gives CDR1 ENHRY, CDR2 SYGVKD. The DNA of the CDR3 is TGTGCCATCAGTGAGTCGGGCCAGCGGGTTTACAATGAGCAGTTCTTC. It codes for CAISESGQRVYNEQFF.

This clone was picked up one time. The CDR3 DNA reads TGTGCCAGTAGTACCCGGGGGGGCGTTCCGCTAGAGACCCAGTACTTC. Amino acid sequence: CASSTRGGVPLETQYF. The chain recombines TRBV19 with TRBJ2-5; 8 bases align to TRBD2. Germline V gene lookup returns CDR1 LNHDA and CDR2 SQIVND (reference sequence). J was trimmed by 4 bases and V by 4 bases; bases with no gene match: 11. CDR3 length: 16 amino acids.

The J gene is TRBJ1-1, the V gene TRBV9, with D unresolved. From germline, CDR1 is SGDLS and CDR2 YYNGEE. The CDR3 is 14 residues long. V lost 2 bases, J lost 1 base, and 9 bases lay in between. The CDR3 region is CASSVGLQNTEAFF. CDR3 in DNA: TGTGCCAGCAGCGTCGGACTACAGAACACTGAAGCTTTCTTT.

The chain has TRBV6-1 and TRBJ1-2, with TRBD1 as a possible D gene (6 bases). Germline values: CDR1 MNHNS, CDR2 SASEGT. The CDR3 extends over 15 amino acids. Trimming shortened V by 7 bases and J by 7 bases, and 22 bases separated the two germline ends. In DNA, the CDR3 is TGTGCCAGCACCTCCGGGGGGCTATGGGGGGTTGGCTACACCTTC. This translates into CASTSGGLWGVGYTF.

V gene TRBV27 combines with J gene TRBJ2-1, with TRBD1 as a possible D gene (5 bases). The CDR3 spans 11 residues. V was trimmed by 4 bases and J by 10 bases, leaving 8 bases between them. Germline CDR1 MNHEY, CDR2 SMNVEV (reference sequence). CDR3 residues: CASSSQGEQFF. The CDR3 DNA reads TGTGCCAGCAGTTCCCAGGGAGAGCAGTTCTTC.

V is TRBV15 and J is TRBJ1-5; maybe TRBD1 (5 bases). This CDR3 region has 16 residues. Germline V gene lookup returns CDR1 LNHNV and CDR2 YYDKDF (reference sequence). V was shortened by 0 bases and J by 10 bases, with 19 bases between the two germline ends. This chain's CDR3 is CATSRDTNKGSPPQHF. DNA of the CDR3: TGTGCCACCAGCAGAGATACCAACAAGGGGTCTCCTCCCCAGCATTTT.

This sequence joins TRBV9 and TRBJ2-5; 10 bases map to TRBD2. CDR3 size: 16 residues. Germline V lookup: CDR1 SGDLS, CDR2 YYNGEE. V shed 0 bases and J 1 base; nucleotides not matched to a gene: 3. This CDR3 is CASSVAASGGQETQYF. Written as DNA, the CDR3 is TGTGCCAGCAGCGTAGCTGCTAGCGGGGGCCAAGAGACCCAGTACTTC. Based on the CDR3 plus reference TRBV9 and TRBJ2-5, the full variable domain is DSGVTQTPKHLITATGQRVTLRCSPRSGDLSVYWYQQSLDQGLQFLIQYYNGEERAKGNILERFSAQQFPDLHSELNLSSLELGDSALYFCASSVAASGGQETQYFGPGTRLLVL.

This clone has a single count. Here the CDR3 DNA reads TGCGCCAGCACAGTGAGGCAGGGGGCCATGAACACTGAAGCTTTCTTT. Amino acids: CASTVRQGAMNTEAFF. The J gene is TRBJ1-1, the V gene TRBV10-2, with TRBD1 identical over 8 bases. V gave up 7 bases and J gave up 0 bases; unmatched junction bases: 10. Germline CDR1 and CDR2: WSHSY and SAAADI. The CDR3 covers 16 residues.

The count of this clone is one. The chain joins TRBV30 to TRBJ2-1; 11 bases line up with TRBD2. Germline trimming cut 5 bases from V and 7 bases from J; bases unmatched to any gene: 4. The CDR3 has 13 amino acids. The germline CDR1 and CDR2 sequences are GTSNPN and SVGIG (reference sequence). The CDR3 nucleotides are TGTGCCTGGGGTAGCGGGGGGGCAAATGAGCAGTTCTTC. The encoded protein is CAWGSGGANEQFF.

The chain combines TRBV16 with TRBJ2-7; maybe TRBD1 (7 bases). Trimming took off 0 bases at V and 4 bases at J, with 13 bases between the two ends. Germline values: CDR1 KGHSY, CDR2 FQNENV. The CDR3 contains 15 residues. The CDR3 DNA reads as TGTGCCAGCAGCCAATCTATCCAGGGGGGATACGAGCAGTACTTC. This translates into CASSQSIQGGYEQYF.

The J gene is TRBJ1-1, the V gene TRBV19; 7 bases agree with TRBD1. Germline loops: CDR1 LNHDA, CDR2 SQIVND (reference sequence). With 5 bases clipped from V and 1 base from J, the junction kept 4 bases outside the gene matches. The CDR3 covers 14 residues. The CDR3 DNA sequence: TGTGCCAGTAGTGGCAGACAGGGGAACACTGAAGCTTTCTTT. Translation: CASSGRQGNTEAFF.

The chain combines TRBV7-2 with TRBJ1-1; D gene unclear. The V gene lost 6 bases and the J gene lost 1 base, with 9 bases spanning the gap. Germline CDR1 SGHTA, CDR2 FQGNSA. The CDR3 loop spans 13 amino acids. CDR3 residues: CASRFFGNTEAFF. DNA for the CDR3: TGTGCCAGCAGATTTTTTGGGAACACTGAAGCTTTCTTT.

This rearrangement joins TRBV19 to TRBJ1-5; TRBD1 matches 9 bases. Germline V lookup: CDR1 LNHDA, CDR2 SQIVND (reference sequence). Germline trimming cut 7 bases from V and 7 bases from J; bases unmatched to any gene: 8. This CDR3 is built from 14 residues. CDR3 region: CASTPGQGGQPQHF. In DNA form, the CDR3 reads TGTGCCAGTACACCGGGACAGGGTGGACAGCCCCAGCATTTT. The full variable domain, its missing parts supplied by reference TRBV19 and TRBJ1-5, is DGGITQSPKYLFRKEGQNVTLSCEQNLNHDAMYWYRQDPGQGLRLIYYSQIVNDFQKGDIAEGYSVSREKKESFPLTVTSAQKNPTAFYLCASTPGQGGQPQHFGDGTRLSIL.

This chain's CDR3 is CASSGSRGEPQHF. The CDR3 nucleotides are TGTGCCAGCAGTGGTAGCAGGGGAGAGCCCCAGCATTTT. This chain uses TRBV25-1 with TRBJ1-5; a weak D match, TRBD1 (6 bases). Germline CDR1 MGHDK, CDR2 SYGVNS. The V end was cut by 4 bases, the J end by 8 bases, with 12 bases between. The CDR3 sequence is 13 residues long. Full variable domain (rest looked up from reference TRBV25-1 and TRBJ1-5): EADIYQTPRYLVIGTGKKITLECSQTMGHDKMYWYQQDPGMELHLIHYSYGVNSTEKGDLSSESTVSRIRTEHFPLTLESARPSHTSQYLCASSGSRGEPQHFGDGTRLSIL.

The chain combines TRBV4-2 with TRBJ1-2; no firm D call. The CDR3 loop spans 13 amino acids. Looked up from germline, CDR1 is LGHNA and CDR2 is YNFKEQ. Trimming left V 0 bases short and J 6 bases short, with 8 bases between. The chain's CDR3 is CASSQDPAHGYTF. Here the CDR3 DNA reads TGTGCCAGCAGCCAAGACCCCGCCCATGGCTACACCTTC.

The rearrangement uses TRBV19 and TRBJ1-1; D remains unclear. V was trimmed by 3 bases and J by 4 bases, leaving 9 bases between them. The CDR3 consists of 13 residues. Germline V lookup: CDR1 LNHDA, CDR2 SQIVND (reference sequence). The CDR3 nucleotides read TGTGCCAGTAGTATCGGGCGGGGCACTGAAGCTTTCTTT. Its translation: CASSIGRGTEAFF.

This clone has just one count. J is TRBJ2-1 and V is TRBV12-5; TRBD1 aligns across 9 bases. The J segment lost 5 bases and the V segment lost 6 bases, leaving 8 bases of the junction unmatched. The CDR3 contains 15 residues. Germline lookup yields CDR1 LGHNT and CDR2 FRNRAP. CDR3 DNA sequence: TGTGCTAGTGGCCCCGGGACAGGGTTCGACAATGAGCAGTTCTTC. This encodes CASGPGTGFDNEQFF.

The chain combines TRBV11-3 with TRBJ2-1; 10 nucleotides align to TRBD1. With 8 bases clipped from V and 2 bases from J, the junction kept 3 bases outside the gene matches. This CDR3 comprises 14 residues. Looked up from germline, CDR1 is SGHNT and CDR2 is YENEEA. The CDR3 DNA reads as TGTGCCAGCGGGGGACAGGGGACCTACAATGAGCAGTTCTTC. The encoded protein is CASGGQGTYNEQFF.

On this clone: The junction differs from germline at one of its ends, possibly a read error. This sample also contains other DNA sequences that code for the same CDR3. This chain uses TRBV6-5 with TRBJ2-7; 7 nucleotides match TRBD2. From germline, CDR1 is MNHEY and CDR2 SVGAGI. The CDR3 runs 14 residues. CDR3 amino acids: CASRSPGLPYEQYF. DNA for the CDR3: TGTGCTAGCAGATCACCGGGACTACCATACGAGCAGTACTTC.

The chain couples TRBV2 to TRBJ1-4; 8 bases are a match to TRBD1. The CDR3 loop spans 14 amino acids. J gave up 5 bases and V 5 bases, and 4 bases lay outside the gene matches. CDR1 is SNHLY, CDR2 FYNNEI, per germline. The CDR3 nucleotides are TGTGCCAGCAGTTACAGGGGGTCCAATGAAAAACTGTTTTTT. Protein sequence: CASSYRGSNEKLFF.

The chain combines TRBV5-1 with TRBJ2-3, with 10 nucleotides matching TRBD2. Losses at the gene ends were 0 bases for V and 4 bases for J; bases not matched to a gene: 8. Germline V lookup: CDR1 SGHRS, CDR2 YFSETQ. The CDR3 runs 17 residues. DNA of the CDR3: TGCGCCAGCAGCTTGGTCGCCAGCGGGGGGGCGGCAGATACGCAGTATTTT. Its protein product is CASSLVASGGAADTQYF. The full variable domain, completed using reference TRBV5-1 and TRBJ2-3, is KAGVTQTPRYLIKTRGQQVTLSCSPISGHRSVSWYQQTPGQGLQFLFEYFSETQRNKGNFPGRFSGRQFSNSRSEMNVSTLELGDSALYLCASSLVASGGAADTQYFGPGTRLTVL.

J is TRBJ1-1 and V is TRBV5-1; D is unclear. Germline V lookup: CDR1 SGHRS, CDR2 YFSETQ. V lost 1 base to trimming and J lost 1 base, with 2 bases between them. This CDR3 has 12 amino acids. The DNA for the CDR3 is TGCGCCAGCAGCTTGCAGAACACTGAAGCTTTCTTT. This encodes CASSLQNTEAFF.